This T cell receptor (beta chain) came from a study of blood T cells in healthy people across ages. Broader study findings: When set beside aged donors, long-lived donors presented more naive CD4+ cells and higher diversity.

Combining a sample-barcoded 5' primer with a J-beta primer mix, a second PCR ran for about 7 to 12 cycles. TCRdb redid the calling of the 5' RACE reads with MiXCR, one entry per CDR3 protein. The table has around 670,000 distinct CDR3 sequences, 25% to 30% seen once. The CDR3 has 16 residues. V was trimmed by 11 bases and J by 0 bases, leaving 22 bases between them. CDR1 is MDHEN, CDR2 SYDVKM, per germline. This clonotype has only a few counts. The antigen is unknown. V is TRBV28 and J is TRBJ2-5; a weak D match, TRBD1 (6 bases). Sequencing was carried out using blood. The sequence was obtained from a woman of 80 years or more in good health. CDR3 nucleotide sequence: TGTGCCGGCACCATAGGGACAACACGTTACCAAGAGACCCAGTACTTC. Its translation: CAGTIGTTRYQETQYF. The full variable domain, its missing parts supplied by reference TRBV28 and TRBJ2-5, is DVKVTQSSRYLVKRTGEKVFLECVQDMDHENMFWYRQDPGLGLRLIYFSYDVKMKEKGDIPEGYSVSREKKERFSLILESASTNQTSMYLCAGTIGTTRYQETQYFGPGTRLLVL.